A selection of T cell receptor beta chains follows, all from one sample in a study of T cell repertoires in cytomegalovirus infection. One entry per CDR3 protein, called by TCRdb with MiXCR from the reads. The sample lists some 680,000 distinct CDR3 sequences; roughly 36% were seen once. Input material: PBMCs. These receptors came from a human donor in good health (CMV status not recorded). Some clones in this sample may be carry-over from other donors' samples. The CDR3 runs from the conserved cysteine through the conserved F or W. Each record gives: CDR3 DNA, CDR3 protein, D gene, V gene, clone size, J gene. D genes are given only for firm matches. Clone size is not always given. Where it is, it says once, few, many or a class for expanded clones.

CDR3 DNA: TGTGCCAGCAGTCCCCTTGGCGGCAGCCATAATCAGCCCCAGCATTTT; CDR3 protein: CASSPLGGSHNQPQHF; D gene: .; V gene: TRBV6-2/TRBV6-3; clone size: .; J gene: TRBJ1-5
CDR3 DNA: TGTGCCAGCAGCTTAAGAAGAGCCACCTACGAGCAGTACTTC; CDR3 protein: CASSLRRATYEQYF; D gene: .; V gene: TRBV7-8; clone size: many; J gene: TRBJ2-7
CDR3 DNA: TGTGCCAGCAGCTTAAGAATAGACCCCGTCTCTGGGGCCAACGTCCTGACTTTC; CDR3 protein: CASSLRIDPVSGANVLTF; D gene: .; V gene: TRBV7-3; clone size: once; J gene: TRBJ2-6
CDR3 DNA: TGTGCCAGCAGTTACTCACCCACCAATGAGCAGTTCTTC; CDR3 protein: CASSYSPTNEQFF; D gene: .; V gene: TRBV6-5; clone size: few; J gene: TRBJ2-1
CDR3 DNA: TGCAGTGCTAGAGCGGACAACTCCTACAATGAGCAGTTCTTC; CDR3 protein: CSARADNSYNEQFF; D gene: .; V gene: TRBV20-1; clone size: .; J gene: TRBJ2-1
CDR3 DNA: TGTGCCAGCAGCCCGGGGGACATCACAGATACGCAGTATTTT; CDR3 protein: CASSPGDITDTQYF; D gene: .; V gene: TRBV7-2; clone size: .; J gene: TRBJ2-3
CDR3 DNA: TGTGCCAGCAGAATGGCTTTGCTGAACACTGAAGCTTTCTTT; CDR3 protein: CASRMALLNTEAFF; D gene: .; V gene: TRBV6-1; clone size: few; J gene: TRBJ1-1
CDR3 DNA: TGTGCCACCCGAGGGCAGGAGAACACCGGGGAGCTGTTTTTT; CDR3 protein: CATRGQENTGELFF; D gene: .; V gene: TRBV28; clone size: few; J gene: TRBJ2-2
CDR3 DNA: TGTGCCAGCAGCTTGCAAGTGGCCGGTGCCTATGGCTACACCTTC; CDR3 protein: CASSLQVAGAYGYTF; D gene: .; V gene: TRBV5-6; clone size: .; J gene: TRBJ1-2
CDR3 DNA: TGTGCCAGCGAGGGGCATTCCCCAATAGAAGCTTTCTTT; CDR3 protein: CASEGHSPIEAFF; D gene: .; V gene: TRBV19; clone size: few; J gene: TRBJ1-1
CDR3 DNA: TGCAGTGCCCCATCGGGGGGGCCGTGGGAGCAGTACTTC; CDR3 protein: CSAPSGGPWEQYF; D gene: TRBD2; V gene: TRBV20-1; clone size: .; J gene: TRBJ2-7
CDR3 DNA: TGTGCCAGCAAAGGGCAGGGGGGCGGTCAGCCCCAGCATTTT; CDR3 protein: CASKGQGGGQPQHF; D gene: TRBD1; V gene: TRBV6-1; clone size: .; J gene: TRBJ1-5
CDR3 DNA: TGTGCCAGCAGTCTCCTCCTCACGGGACTAGGGACAGATACGCAGTATTTT; CDR3 protein: CASSLLLTGLGTDTQYF; D gene: TRBD2; V gene: TRBV12-3/TRBV12-4; clone size: .; J gene: TRBJ2-3
CDR3 DNA: TGTGCCAGCAGGGACCCGGGACAGGCTGAAGCTTTCTTT; CDR3 protein: CASRDPGQAEAFF; D gene: TRBD1; V gene: TRBV27; clone size: few; J gene: TRBJ1-1
CDR3 DNA: TGTGCCAGCAGCTTGAGCCCGGGGGGGCTATCAGATACGCAGTATTTT; CDR3 protein: CASSLSPGGLSDTQYF; D gene: TRBD2; V gene: TRBV5-4; clone size: .; J gene: TRBJ2-3
CDR3 DNA: TGTGCCAGCACTACCCCGGGACTAGCGGGAGGTCCCTACAATGAGCAGTTCTTC; CDR3 protein: CASTTPGLAGGPYNEQFF; D gene: TRBD2; V gene: TRBV11-2; clone size: few; J gene: TRBJ2-1
CDR3 DNA: TGTGCCAGCAGGATGACAGGGGGTGGTTATGGGGCCAACGTCCTGACTTTC; CDR3 protein: CASRMTGGGYGANVLTF; D gene: TRBD1; V gene: TRBV7-9; clone size: few; J gene: TRBJ2-6
CDR3 DNA: TGCAGCGTTCAGGGTCAAACCCAGGCTTTCTTT; CDR3 protein: CSVQGQTQAFF; D gene: .; V gene: TRBV29-1; clone size: few; J gene: TRBJ1-1
CDR3 DNA: TGTGCCACCCCGAGCCCCGGGGCCCAGAACACTGAAGCTTTCTTT; CDR3 protein: CATPSPGAQNTEAFF; D gene: .; V gene: TRBV25-1; clone size: few; J gene: TRBJ1-1
CDR3 DNA: TGTGCCAGCAGTTTCTTATCCGGGACCCAGGATCAGCCCCAGCATTTT; CDR3 protein: CASSFLSGTQDQPQHF; D gene: .; V gene: TRBV27; clone size: .; J gene: TRBJ1-5
CDR3 DNA: TGTGCCAGCAGCGTATCCCTCGAGACTAGCGGGAGCCCGTATATGCAGTTCTTC; CDR3 protein: CASSVSLETSGSPYMQFF; D gene: TRBD2; V gene: TRBV9; clone size: .; J gene: TRBJ2-1
CDR3 DNA: TGTGCCACCCGCCTTAGCGGGAGCGTCAATGAGCAGTTCTTC; CDR3 protein: CATRLSGSVNEQFF; D gene: TRBD2; V gene: TRBV19; clone size: .; J gene: TRBJ2-1
CDR3 DNA: TGTGCCAGCAGTTTATCAGGGGGGACGGCACGCCGCTACACCTTC; CDR3 protein: CASSLSGGTARRYTF; D gene: .; V gene: TRBV27; clone size: few; J gene: TRBJ1-2
CDR3 DNA: TGTGACAGCAGATTTCCCCAAACGGCCAAAAACATTCAGTACTTC; CDR3 protein: CDSRFPQTAKNIQYF; D gene: .; V gene: TRBV2; clone size: .; J gene: TRBJ2-4
CDR3 DNA: TGTGCCATCAGCCCGACTGGAAACACCATATATTTT; CDR3 protein: CAISPTGNTIYF; D gene: .; V gene: TRBV10-3; clone size: .; J gene: TRBJ1-3
CDR3 DNA: TGTGCCAGCAGCTTGTCGGGACTGCCATCATCCCAGCGGAGGGAGACCCAGTACTTC; CDR3 protein: CASSLSGLPSSQRRETQYF; D gene: .; V gene: TRBV5-3; clone size: .; J gene: TRBJ2-5
CDR3 DNA: TGTGCCAGCAGCTTTCCCCGACTAGCGGTTCGCGAGCAGTACTTC; CDR3 protein: CASSFPRLAVREQYF; D gene: TRBD2; V gene: TRBV7-2; clone size: many; J gene: TRBJ2-7
CDR3 DNA: TGTGCCAGCAGCTTAGGGAGGGATGGCACTGAAGCTTTCTTT; CDR3 protein: CASSLGRDGTEAFF; D gene: .; V gene: TRBV7-6; clone size: few; J gene: TRBJ1-1
CDR3 DNA: TGTGCCAGCAGCTCCCGGGACAGGGTGGGTGGCGAGCAGTACTTC; CDR3 protein: CASSSRDRVGGEQYF; D gene: TRBD1; V gene: TRBV7-4; clone size: few; J gene: TRBJ2-7
CDR3 DNA: TGTGCCAGTGGTCCGACCGTCACTATGGGCTACACCTTC; CDR3 protein: CASGPTVTMGYTF; D gene: .; V gene: TRBV19; clone size: .; J gene: TRBJ1-2
CDR3 DNA: TGTGCCAGCAGAAAACAGGGGGGTTACGAGCAGTACTTC; CDR3 protein: CASRKQGGYEQYF; D gene: TRBD1; V gene: TRBV12-3/TRBV12-4; clone size: .; J gene: TRBJ2-7
CDR3 DNA: TGTGCCAGCAGCCAACGGCCCGCTAGCACAGATACGCAGTATTTT; CDR3 protein: CASSQRPASTDTQYF; D gene: .; V gene: TRBV7-9; clone size: few; J gene: TRBJ2-3
CDR3 DNA: TGCGCCAGCAGCCAAGACGGCCCACCCTACAATGAGCAGTTCTTC; CDR3 protein: CASSQDGPPYNEQFF; D gene: .; V gene: TRBV4-1; clone size: many; J gene: TRBJ2-1
CDR3 DNA: TGTGCCAGCAGCTTAGCTAGCGGGGACTACAATGAGCAGTTCTTC; CDR3 protein: CASSLASGDYNEQFF; D gene: TRBD2; V gene: TRBV11-3; clone size: .; J gene: TRBJ2-1
CDR3 DNA: TGTGCCAGCAGCCCTCGCGAAATTCAGGGGGCTTACTACGAGCAGTACTTC; CDR3 protein: CASSPREIQGAYYEQYF; D gene: TRBD1; V gene: TRBV5-5; clone size: few; J gene: TRBJ2-7
CDR3 DNA: TGTGCCAGCCACAGGGACAACTTCTCCTACGAGCAGTACTTC; CDR3 protein: CASHRDNFSYEQYF; D gene: .; V gene: TRBV6-1; clone size: few; J gene: TRBJ2-7
CDR3 DNA: TGTGCCAGCAGTTTAGAAATCCAGCGGGGGGTGGCCGGGGAGCTGTTTTTT; CDR3 protein: CASSLEIQRGVAGELFF; D gene: TRBD2; V gene: TRBV12-3/TRBV12-4; clone size: .; J gene: TRBJ2-2
CDR3 DNA: TGTGCCAGCAGTCCCGGGGGGGACCACGAGCAGTACTTC; CDR3 protein: CASSPGGDHEQYF; D gene: TRBD2; V gene: TRBV7-9; clone size: .; J gene: TRBJ2-7
CDR3 DNA: TGTGCCAGCAGCCTCAGTACGAAGAGTTATGGCTACACCTTC; CDR3 protein: CASSLSTKSYGYTF; D gene: .; V gene: TRBV7-9; clone size: .; J gene: TRBJ1-2
CDR3 DNA: TGCGCCAGCCGATGGTGGGCGGGAGCAGATACGCAGTATTTT; CDR3 protein: CASRWWAGADTQYF; D gene: TRBD2; V gene: TRBV5-1; clone size: once; J gene: TRBJ2-3
CDR3 DNA: TGTGCCAGCAGCTTGGTTGAGGTGGGAACTGAAGCTTTCTTT; CDR3 protein: CASSLVEVGTEAFF; D gene: .; V gene: TRBV11-2; clone size: .; J gene: TRBJ1-1
CDR3 DNA: TGTGCCAGCAGTTACCCGGGTAGGCCCCTCCACTTT; CDR3 protein: CASSYPGRPLHF; D gene: .; V gene: TRBV6-5; clone size: .; J gene: TRBJ1-6
CDR3 DNA: TGTGCCACCAGTGATCCCCTCCGGGACAGCAACACCGGGGAGCTGTTTTTT; CDR3 protein: CATSDPLRDSNTGELFF; D gene: TRBD1; V gene: TRBV24-1; clone size: .; J gene: TRBJ2-2
CDR3 DNA: TGCGCCAGCAGTCGGGCCGACACGTTTTCACCCCTCCACTTT; CDR3 protein: CASSRADTFSPLHF; D gene: .; V gene: TRBV10-2; clone size: .; J gene: TRBJ1-6
CDR3 DNA: TGTGCCTGGGGAACAGGGAGTCTGTGCGGAAAACTGTTTTTT; CDR3 protein: CAWGTGSLCGKLFF; D gene: .; V gene: TRBV30; clone size: .; J gene: TRBJ1-4
CDR3 DNA: TGTGCCAGCAATAGCGGGATGGCTGGGGATACGCAGTATTTT; CDR3 protein: CASNSGMAGDTQYF; D gene: TRBD2; V gene: TRBV6-8; clone size: .; J gene: TRBJ2-3
CDR3 DNA: TGTGCCAGCAGTTACGTATTTACTAGCGGGAGGGAGCTGTTTTTT; CDR3 protein: CASSYVFTSGRELFF; D gene: TRBD2; V gene: TRBV6-5; clone size: .; J gene: TRBJ2-2
CDR3 DNA: TGTGCCAGCGGTTTGTCCGCCATGAACACTGAAGCTTTCTTT; CDR3 protein: CASGLSAMNTEAFF; D gene: .; V gene: TRBV7-8; clone size: many; J gene: TRBJ1-1
CDR3 DNA: TGTGCCAGTACAATACAGGGTATGAACACTGAAGCTTTCTTT; CDR3 protein: CASTIQGMNTEAFF; D gene: .; V gene: TRBV19; clone size: .; J gene: TRBJ1-1
CDR3 DNA: TGTGCCAGCAGCTTGGTTGGAGTCTACGAGCAGTACTTC; CDR3 protein: CASSLVGVYEQYF; D gene: .; V gene: TRBV5-6; clone size: few; J gene: TRBJ2-7
CDR3 DNA: TGTGCCAGTAGTAAGTCCCTATTGGAGACCCAGTACTTC; CDR3 protein: CASSKSLLETQYF; D gene: .; V gene: TRBV19; clone size: few; J gene: TRBJ2-5